The rows below give T cell receptor beta chains drawn from one sample of a study of monozygotic twins with inflammatory bowel disease. Reprocessing the 5' RACE reads, TCRdb reports a single entry for every CDR3 protein and omits DNA. The sample's table shows tens of thousands of distinct CDR3 sequences. Input material: blood. These receptors were taken from a human donor with ulcerative colitis or Crohn's disease, or a healthy co-twin of an affected twin (not recorded which). The CDR3 runs from the conserved cysteine through the conserved F or W. Each record gives: CDR3 length, J gene, V gene, CDR3 protein.

CDR3 length: 13; J gene: TRBJ2-1; V gene: TRBV5-4; CDR3 protein: CASSGGTVNEQFF
CDR3 length: 18; J gene: TRBJ2-7; V gene: TRBV6-4; CDR3 protein: CASSDRPSREGNSYEQYF
CDR3 length: 16; J gene: TRBJ2-4; V gene: TRBV6-1; CDR3 protein: CASSPRGGQDRNIQYF
CDR3 length: 17; J gene: TRBJ2-1; V gene: TRBV5-1; CDR3 protein: CASRPAPLAGAMDEQFF
CDR3 length: 14; J gene: TRBJ2-1; V gene: TRBV5-1; CDR3 protein: CASSSSGAYNEQFF
CDR3 length: 14; J gene: TRBJ1-3; V gene: TRBV5-1; CDR3 protein: CASSLGASGNTIYF
CDR3 length: 17; J gene: TRBJ2-1; V gene: TRBV5-5; CDR3 protein: CASSRAPGGGLYNEQFF
CDR3 length: 13; J gene: TRBJ1-2; V gene: TRBV6-2/TRBV6-3; CDR3 protein: CASSYPQFYGYTF
CDR3 length: 15; J gene: TRBJ1-2; V gene: TRBV19; CDR3 protein: CASYSPGGNSYGYTF
CDR3 length: 14; J gene: TRBJ1-5; V gene: TRBV5-1; CDR3 protein: CASRLDRGVEPQHF
CDR3 length: 13; J gene: TRBJ2-3; V gene: TRBV15; CDR3 protein: CATSRDISDTQYF
CDR3 length: 13; J gene: TRBJ2-7; V gene: TRBV10-3; CDR3 protein: CAIHPGGIYEQYF
CDR3 length: 12; J gene: TRBJ2-7; V gene: TRBV27; CDR3 protein: CASSPGQLLQYF
CDR3 length: 15; J gene: TRBJ2-1; V gene: TRBV20-1; CDR3 protein: CSAGRGGSRDNEQFF